This T cell receptor (beta chain) is drawn from a study of blood T cell repertoires in COVID-19. Study background: Sites across the United States, Italy and Spain contributed samples from acute and convalescent COVID-19. T cells, B-cell-depleted T cells, or PBMCs supplied cDNA or gDNA.

The junction had 12 bases not matched to a gene; V was cut back by 6 bases and J by 4 bases. CDR1 is MDHEN and CDR2 is SYDVKM in the germline V gene. The CDR3 covers 15 residues. Study processing details: Quantification of nucleated cells was approximated via reference gene primer amplification. Measured with immunoSEQ multiplex PCR; TCRdb has only the in-frame clones, and not every one. V, J and clone size reflect that table, while D and trimming were determined from the DNA. The data contain 20,000 or so clones, roughly nine tenths of them singletons. The specimen sequenced was peripheral blood. The chain has TRBV28 and TRBJ2-7; 7 bases line up with TRBD1. The sequence came from a human donor in a cohort sampled during active COVID-19. The CDR3 is CASSTGAPRGYEQYF. The CDR3 nucleotides are TGTGCCAGCAGCACAGGGGCCCCGAGAGGTTACGAGCAGTACTTC.